What follows describes a single T cell receptor beta chain. The antigen remains unidentified. V lost 4 bases and J lost 8; bases outside the gene matches: 12. The V gene's germline CDR1 is SGHRS and CDR2 YFSETQ. This CDR3 region has 15 residues. This entry belongs to a study of OX40 agonist ivuxolimab in advanced cancers. As for the study in general: Three patients, one with hepatocellular carcinoma and two with cutaneous melanoma, responded partially. Whole-study results and caveats: Certain nonresponders likewise exhibited a low normalized T-cell clonal expansion. The CD4+ and CD8+ T cells in the blood had expanded clonally by week 6 at 0.1 to 3.0 mg/kg.

Data came from immunoSEQ multiplex PCR; TCRdb stores just in-frame clones and leaves some out. The table lists 80,000 or so clones, 84% of them singletons. Sample: CD4+ or CD8+ T cells sorted from blood, taken in a trial of the OX40 agonist ivuxolimab. The TCR originated in an adult with an advanced solid tumor such as melanoma, head and neck, liver or kidney cancer. The J gene is TRBJ1-2, the V gene TRBV5-1; TRBD1 matches at 9 bases. The CDR3 is CASSPGTGYSIGYTF. The DNA for the CDR3 is TGCGCCAGCAGCCCAGGGACAGGGTATAGTATCGGCTACACCTTC.